These 14 T cell receptor beta chains were sequenced from one sample in a study of CD8+ T cells in alopecia areata. In each case, RNA was isolated and then reverse transcribed into cDNA as the sequencing template. Clones were sequenced by immunoSEQ multiplex PCR, and TCRdb holds only the in-frame ones, with some missing. The sample lists about 110,000 clones, 45% to 60% seen once, with 20% to 30% in the top ten. Sample: NKG2D-low CD8+ T cells sorted from blood. Receptors were obtained from a human donor with alopecia areata.

The chain uses TRBV6-5 and TRBJ2-7; 9 nucleotides match TRBD1. Trimming removed 6 bases from V and 5 bases from J; junction bases left unmatched: 8. CDR3 length equals 14 residues. CDR1 and CDR2 (germline): MNHEY, SVGAGI. The DNA of the CDR3 is TGTGCCAGCAGCCGGACAGGGGAGCGGAACGAGCAGTACTTC. Encoded protein: CASSRTGERNEQYF.

The V and J genes are TRBV28 and TRBJ1-5; 8 bases agree with TRBD1. The V segment lost 5 bases and the J segment 9 bases; nucleotides outside the gene matches: 9. Germline CDR1 is MDHEN and CDR2 is SYDVKM. The CDR3 covers 14 residues. The CDR3 sequence: CASSPDREVGPQHF. The CDR3 DNA is TGTGCCAGCAGTCCGGACAGGGAGGTTGGGCCCCAGCATTTT.

This clone came up a few times. V is TRBV6-1 and J is TRBJ1-2; weak D call: TRBD1 (6 bases). CDR1 MNHNS and CDR2 SASEGT come from the germline V gene. V lost 0 bases, J lost 4 bases, and 12 bases lay in between. The CDR3 spans 15 residues. This CDR3 is CASSEAVGGGYGYTF. The DNA of the CDR3 is TGTGCCAGCAGTGAAGCGGTGGGGGGCGGCTATGGCTACACCTTC.

The gene calls are TRBV9 and TRBJ2-1; possibly TRBD2 for D (5 bases). Germline assignment: CDR1 SGDLS and CDR2 YYNGEE. Trimming stripped 7 bases from V and 0 bases from J, with 20 bases between. CDR3 length equals 17 residues. The CDR3 is CASRGRVGPDSYNEQFF. The CDR3 nucleotides are TGTGCCAGCCGGGGTCGAGTCGGTCCCGACTCCTACAATGAGCAGTTCTTC.

This clone was observed a few times. The rearrangement joins TRBV7-2 to TRBJ1-1, with D possibly TRBD1 on 6 matching bases. Trimming stripped 0 bases from V and 6 bases from J, with 11 bases between. From germline, CDR1 is SGHTA and CDR2 FQGNSA. The CDR3 has 14 residues. The CDR3 DNA is TGTGCCAGCAGCTTAGCTCAGGGGTCCTCTGAAGCTTTCTTT. Translating gives CASSLAQGSSEAFF. Filled out from reference TRBV7-2 and TRBJ1-1, the complete variable domain reads GAGVSQSPSNKVTEKGKDVELRCDPISGHTALYWYRQSLGQGLEFLIYFQGNSAPDKSGLPSDRFSAERTGGSVSTLTIQRTQQEDSAVYLCASSLAQGSSEAFFGQGTRLTVV.

J is TRBJ2-7 and V is TRBV11-2; 7 positions match TRBD2. V was pared by 3 bases and J by 0 bases, with 2 bases of the junction left unmatched. The CDR3 loop spans 14 amino acids. Germline CDR1 reads SGHAT; CDR2 reads FQNNGV. CDR3 in DNA: TGTGCCAGCAGCTTGACGGGGGGCTCCTACGAGCAGTACTTC. This codes for CASSLTGGSYEQYF.

The chain carries TRBV5-1 and TRBJ1-1, with D possibly TRBD1 on 5 matching bases. This CDR3 has 15 residues. From germline, CDR1 is SGHRS and CDR2 YFSETQ. Trimming stripped 0 bases from V and 4 bases from J, with 13 bases between. In DNA, the CDR3 is TGCGCCAGCAGCTTGGATGAGGGGCTAGGCACTGAAGCTTTCTTT. Translated, it gives CASSLDEGLGTEAFF.

J is TRBJ1-2 and V is TRBV9, with a tentative D call TRBD1 (6 bases). The germline V and J ends were trimmed by 6 bases and 8 bases, with 17 bases remaining between them. There are 13 residues in the CDR3. Germline V gene sequence: CDR1 SGDLS, CDR2 YYNGEE. The CDR3 DNA reads as TGTGCCAGCACCTCAGAGGGGGTCGGCGGCTACACCTTC. Its protein product is CASTSEGVGGYTF.

The rearrangement links TRBV7-2 to TRBJ2-1; tentatively, D is TRBD2 (6 bases). V was trimmed by 9 bases and J by 8 bases, leaving 14 bases between them. CDR1 is SGHTA and CDR2 is FQGNSA in the germline V gene. The CDR3 has 12 amino acids. The chain's CDR3 is CARLAGLDEQFF. CDR3 nucleotides: TGTGCCAGACTAGCAGGGTTGGATGAGCAGTTCTTC.

This clone was observed a few times. The J gene is TRBJ2-2, the V gene TRBV5-1; TRBD2 agrees at 14 bases. The junction had 11 bases not matched to a gene; V was cut back by 0 bases and J by 4 bases. CDR3 length: 20 residues. CDR1 SGHRS and CDR2 YFSETQ come from the germline V gene. CDR3 sequence: CASSLAGLAGDLVGTGELFF. The CDR3 DNA sequence: TGCGCCAGCAGCTTGGCGGGACTAGCGGGAGATCTGGTCGGCACCGGGGAGCTGTTTTTT. Variable domain in full (rest from reference TRBV5-1 and TRBJ2-2): KAGVTQTPRYLIKTRGQQVTLSCSPISGHRSVSWYQQTPGQGLQFLFEYFSETQRNKGNFPGRFSGRQFSNSRSEMNVSTLELGDSALYLCASSLAGLAGDLVGTGELFFGEGSRLTVL.

This chain uses TRBV4-2 with TRBJ1-2, with a weak D call TRBD1 (5 bases). The CDR3 has 16 residues. CDR1 and CDR2 (germline): LGHNA, YNFKEQ. Between the trimmed V and J ends, which lost 0 bases and 7 bases, there was a span of 18 bases. The chain's CDR3 is CASSQERGLQPGGYTF. The CDR3 nucleotides read TGTGCCAGCAGCCAAGAACGGGGACTCCAGCCGGGTGGCTACACCTTC.

This chain links TRBV28 with TRBJ1-4, with 8 bases that match TRBD1. This CDR3 spans 14 amino acids. Germline CDR1 MDHEN, CDR2 SYDVKM. V lost 3 bases, J lost 7 bases, and 4 bases stayed unmatched. The CDR3 region is CASSLARGLEKLFF. CDR3 coding DNA: TGTGCCAGCAGTTTGGCCAGGGGGCTTGAAAAACTGTTTTTT.

This clone turned up a few times. The chain's CDR3 is CAISESRVGTDTQYF. The CDR3 nucleotides are TGTGCCATCAGTGAATCGAGGGTCGGTACAGATACGCAGTATTTT. The V gene is TRBV10-3, the J gene TRBJ2-3; a possible D gene is TRBD2 (5 bases). V lost 3 bases, J lost 3 bases, and 13 bases lay in between. The CDR3 consists of 15 residues. The germline CDR1 and CDR2 sequences are ENHRY and SYGVKD.

This chain uses TRBV19 with TRBJ2-7, with 8 bases fitting TRBD2. This CDR3 comprises 14 residues. V was pared by 4 bases and J by 4 bases, with 6 bases of the junction left unmatched. Per germline, CDR1 LNHDA and CDR2 SQIVND (reference sequence). In DNA form, the CDR3 reads TGTGCCAGTAGTAAACGGGCGGGAGGATACGAGCAGTACTTC. Encoded protein: CASSKRAGGYEQYF.